A selection of T cell receptor beta chains follows, all from one sample in a study of PD-1 and CTLA-4 blockade in melanoma. Some clones are missing from TCRdb's copy, which holds only in-frame ones; the method was immunoSEQ multiplex PCR. This sample has about 28,000 clones, with approximately 90% found just once. The sequenced sample was CD8+ T cells from peripheral blood, obtained from a patient given anti-PD-1 treatment. Every receptor here comes from a human donor with melanoma. Each CDR3 is given with its conserved first and last residue. Each record gives: J gene, V gene, clone size, D gene, CDR3 protein, CDR3 DNA. The D gene is left open where the match is weak. The size entry is marked missing in some rows and otherwise reads once, few, many or a size class.

J gene: TRBJ2-7; V gene: TRBV4-2; clone size: -; D gene: TRBD2; CDR3 protein: CASSQETSGRTYEQYF; CDR3 DNA: TGTGCCAGCAGCCAAGAGACTAGCGGGAGGACCTACGAGCAGTACTTC
J gene: TRBJ2-7; V gene: TRBV27; clone size: -; D gene: -; CDR3 protein: CASSLTGNYEQYF; CDR3 DNA: TGTGCCAGCAGTTTAACAGGGAACTACGAGCAGTACTTC
J gene: TRBJ1-6; V gene: TRBV6-1; clone size: -; D gene: -; CDR3 protein: CASSEHNSPLHF; CDR3 DNA: TGTGCCAGCAGTGAGCATAATTCACCCCTCCACTTT
J gene: TRBJ1-1; V gene: TRBV5-1; clone size: -; D gene: -; CDR3 protein: CASSLPTGGMNTEAFF; CDR3 DNA: TGCGCCAGCAGCCTCCCGACCGGGGGTATGAACACTGAAGCTTTCTTT
J gene: TRBJ1-1; V gene: TRBV13; clone size: -; D gene: -; CDR3 protein: CASSLGGGNTEAFF; CDR3 DNA: TGTGCCAGCAGTTTAGGTGGGGGGAACACTGAAGCTTTCTTT
J gene: TRBJ2-2; V gene: TRBV7-9; clone size: once; D gene: -; CDR3 protein: CASSGSGAGELFF; CDR3 DNA: TGTGCCAGCAGCGGGTCGGGGGCCGGGGAGCTGTTTTTT
J gene: TRBJ2-1; V gene: TRBV13; clone size: -; D gene: -; CDR3 protein: CASSLGSGDNEQFF; CDR3 DNA: TGTGCCAGCAGCTTAGGCTCGGGAGACAATGAGCAGTTCTTC
J gene: TRBJ2-7; V gene: TRBV27; clone size: -; D gene: TRBD1; CDR3 protein: CASSEGTGNEQYF; CDR3 DNA: TGTGCCAGCAGTGAGGGGACAGGGAACGAGCAGTACTTC
J gene: TRBJ2-1; V gene: TRBV9; clone size: -; D gene: -; CDR3 protein: CASSPVRDNEQFF; CDR3 DNA: TGTGCCAGCAGCCCCGTGCGGGACAATGAGCAGTTCTTC
J gene: TRBJ2-5; V gene: TRBV4-2; clone size: once; D gene: TRBD2; CDR3 protein: CASSQAGGETQYF; CDR3 DNA: TGTGCCAGCAGCCAAGCCGGGGGGGAGACCCAGTACTTC
J gene: TRBJ2-7; V gene: TRBV4-1; clone size: once; D gene: -; CDR3 protein: CASSQRGGGGEQYF; CDR3 DNA: TGCGCCAGCAGCCAACGTGGAGGGGGAGGCGAGCAGTACTTC
J gene: TRBJ2-7; V gene: TRBV5-1; clone size: few; D gene: -; CDR3 protein: CASSPSESYEQYF; CDR3 DNA: TGCGCCAGCAGCCCCAGCGAGTCCTACGAGCAGTACTTC
J gene: TRBJ1-1; V gene: TRBV23-1; clone size: -; D gene: -; CDR3 protein: CASNDVHRVNTEAFF; CDR3 DNA: TGCGCCAGCAATGACGTACACAGGGTGAACACTGAAGCTTTCTTT
J gene: TRBJ2-4; V gene: TRBV9; clone size: -; D gene: TRBD1; CDR3 protein: CASSGPDRAENIQYF; CDR3 DNA: TGTGCCAGCAGCGGCCCCGACAGGGCTGAAAACATTCAGTACTTC